The T cell receptor beta chain described here comes from a study of blood T cell repertoires in COVID-19. Study in general: PBMCs, B-cell-depleted T cells, or T cells were the source of the cDNA or gDNA that made up the material.

Using immunoSEQ multiplex PCR, the repertoire was profiled, and TCRdb retains in-frame clones only, with some absent. Of 200,000 to 300,000 clones in the sample, roughly 90% were seen once. V lost 6 bases and J lost 4; bases outside the gene matches: 5. The CDR3 spans 14 residues. Germline V lookup: CDR1 MNHEY, CDR2 SVGAGI. The sequence was collected from a woman aged 25 to 39 who had recovered from COVID-19. V usage is TRBV6-5 and J usage is TRBJ1-4, with 7 bases identical to TRBD1. Material: PBMCs or T cells enriched from blood (not recorded which). CDR3 in DNA: TGTGCCAGCAGCACCAGGGGGAATAATGAAAAACTGTTTTTT. This translates into CASSTRGNNEKLFF.